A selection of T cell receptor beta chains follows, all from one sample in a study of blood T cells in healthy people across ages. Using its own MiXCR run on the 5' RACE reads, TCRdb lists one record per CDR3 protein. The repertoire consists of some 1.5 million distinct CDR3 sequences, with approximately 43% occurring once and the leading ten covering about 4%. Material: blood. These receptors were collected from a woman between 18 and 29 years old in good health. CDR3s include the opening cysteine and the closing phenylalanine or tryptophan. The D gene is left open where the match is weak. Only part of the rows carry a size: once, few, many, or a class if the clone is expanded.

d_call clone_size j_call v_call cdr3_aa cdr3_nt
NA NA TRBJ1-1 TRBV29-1 CSGSQWEVTEAFF TGCAGCGGATCCCAGTGGGAGGTAACTGAAGCTTTCTTT
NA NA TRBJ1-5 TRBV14 CASSQDNGQPQHF TGCGCCAGCAGCCAAGATAATGGTCAGCCCCAGCATTTT
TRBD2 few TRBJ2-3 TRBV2 CASTQRLASTDTQYF TGTGCCAGCACTCAGCGACTAGCGAGCACAGATACGCAGTATTTT
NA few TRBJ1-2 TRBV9 CASSVGQSNYGYTF TGTGCCAGCAGCGTAGGACAGTCTAACTATGGCTACACCTTC
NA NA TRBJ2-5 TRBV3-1 CASSQGMAANQETQYF TGTGCCAGCAGCCAAGGTATGGCAGCAAACCAAGAGACCCAGTACTTC
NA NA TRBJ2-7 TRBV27 CASRRQKGAYEQYF TGTGCCAGCCGAAGACAGAAAGGGGCTTACGAGCAGTACTTC
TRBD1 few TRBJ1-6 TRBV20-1 CSASGGSYNSPLHF TGCAGTGCTTCAGGGGGCTCCTATAATTCACCCCTCCACTTT
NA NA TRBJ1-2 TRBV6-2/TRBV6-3 CASSSRVANYGYTF TGTGCCAGCAGTTCCCGAGTTGCTAACTATGGCTACACCTTC
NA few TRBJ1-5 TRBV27 CASSYTGWDQPQHF TGTGCCAGCAGTTACACAGGGTGGGACCAGCCCCAGCATTTT
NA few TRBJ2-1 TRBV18 CASSPGSRTGNNEQFF TGTGCCAGCTCACCGGGCAGCCGGACGGGGAACAATGAGCAGTTCTTC
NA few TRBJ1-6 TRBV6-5 CASSPRDRSSPLHF TGTGCCAGCAGTCCCAGGGATCGGTCCTCACCCCTCCACTTT
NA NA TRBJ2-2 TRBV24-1 CATSDLLGNELFF TGTGCCACCAGTGATTTGTTGGGAAATGAGCTGTTTTTT
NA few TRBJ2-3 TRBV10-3 CAISVGAQLTSTDTQYF TGTGCCATCAGTGTCGGAGCACAGCTTACTAGCACAGATACGCAGTATTTT
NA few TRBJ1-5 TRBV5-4 CASSSHRGEPQHF TGTGCCAGCAGCTCCCATAGGGGAGAGCCCCAGCATTTT
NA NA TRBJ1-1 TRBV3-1 CASSPLAGPTTEAFF TGTGCCAGCAGCCCCTTGGCAGGGCCGACCACTGAAGCTTTCTTT
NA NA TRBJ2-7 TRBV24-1 CATSEADSYEQYF TGTGCCACCAGTGAGGCGGACTCCTACGAGCAGTACTTC
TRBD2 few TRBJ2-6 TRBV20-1 CSARDDRRLAGASGANVLTF TGCAGTGCTAGAGATGATCGTAGGCTAGCGGGCGCCTCTGGGGCCAACGTCCTGACTTTC
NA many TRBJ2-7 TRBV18 CASSPPYEQYF TGTGCCAGCTCACCACCTTACGAGCAGTACTTC
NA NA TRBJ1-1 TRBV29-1 CSVVPRSMNTEAFF TGCAGCGTTGTCCCCAGGTCTATGAACACTGAAGCTTTCTTT
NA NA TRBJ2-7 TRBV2 CASGEDGGYEQYF TGTGCCAGCGGGGAGGACGGTGGGTACGAGCAGTACTTC
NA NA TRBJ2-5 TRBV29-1 CSASGGQTYNEQYF TGCAGCGCATCCGGGGGGCAAACCTACAATGAGCAGTACTTC
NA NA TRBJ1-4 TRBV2 CASQRTLLAEKLFF TGTGCCAGCCAGAGGACCTTATTAGCTGAAAAACTGTTTTTT
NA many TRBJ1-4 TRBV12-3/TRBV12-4 CASSSYTSYEKLFF TGTGCCAGCAGTTCTTACACCAGTTATGAAAAACTGTTTTTT
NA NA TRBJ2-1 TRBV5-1 CASSFSGIRARIDEQFF TGCGCCAGCAGCTTTTCTGGGATCAGGGCGAGGATCGATGAGCAGTTCTTC
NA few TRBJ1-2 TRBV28 CASSYLGGDYGYTF TGTGCCAGTTCGTACCTAGGGGGGGACTATGGCTACACCTTC
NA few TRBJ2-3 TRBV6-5 CASRQRNTQYF TGTGCCAGCAGGCAAAGGAATACGCAGTATTTT
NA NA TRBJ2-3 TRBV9 CASSVVVSSTDTQYF TGTGCCAGCAGCGTAGTGGTTTCTAGCACAGATACGCAGTATTTT
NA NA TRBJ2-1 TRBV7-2 CASSLAPQTNEQFF TGTGCCAGCAGCTTGGCTCCCCAAACCAATGAGCAGTTCTTC
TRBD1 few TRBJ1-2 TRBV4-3 CASSQEYRGRSYGYTF TGCGCCAGCAGCCAAGAATACAGGGGGCGAAGCTATGGCTACACCTTC
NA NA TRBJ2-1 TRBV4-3 CASSQDSLANEQFF TGCGCCAGCAGCCAAGATTCACTAGCCAATGAGCAGTTCTTC
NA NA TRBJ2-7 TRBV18 CASSRAVSVSNEQYF TGTGCCAGCTCACGAGCGGTCTCAGTAAGCAACGAGCAGTACTTC
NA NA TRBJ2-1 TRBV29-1 CSVAHRQVFNEQFF TGCAGCGTGGCCCATCGACAGGTCTTCAATGAGCAGTTCTTC
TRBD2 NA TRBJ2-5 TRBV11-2 CASTVTGGPGETQYF TGTGCCAGCACCGTAACGGGAGGGCCGGGAGAGACCCAGTACTTC
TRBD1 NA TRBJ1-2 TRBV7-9 CASSTPTGYYGYTF TGTGCCAGCAGCACACCGACAGGGTACTATGGCTACACCTTC
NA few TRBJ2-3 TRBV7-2 CASSFDATQLADTQYF TGTGCCAGCAGCTTTGACGCCACCCAACTGGCAGATACGCAGTATTTT
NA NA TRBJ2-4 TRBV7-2 CASSTGGVENIQYF TGTGCCAGCAGCACAGGGGGGGTCGAAAACATTCAGTACTTC
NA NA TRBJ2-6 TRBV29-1 CSAGQTGANVLTF TGCAGCGCCGGGCAGACTGGGGCCAACGTCCTGACTTTC
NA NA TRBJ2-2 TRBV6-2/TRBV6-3 CASRGRDTGELFF TGTGCCAGCAGAGGAAGGGACACCGGGGAGCTGTTTTTT
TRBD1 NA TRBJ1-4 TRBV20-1 CSARDRTINEKLFF TGCAGTGCTAGGGACAGGACAATTAATGAAAAACTGTTTTTT
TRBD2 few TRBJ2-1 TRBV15 CATSHLGLDNEQFF TGTGCCACCAGCCACTTGGGACTAGACAATGAGCAGTTCTTC
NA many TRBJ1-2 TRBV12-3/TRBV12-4 CASSLNTYGYTF TGTGCCAGCAGTCTTAACACCTATGGCTACACCTTC
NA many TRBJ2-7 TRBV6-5 CASSWDETYEQYF TGTGCCAGCAGCTGGGACGAAACCTACGAGCAGTACTTC
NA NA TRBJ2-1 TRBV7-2 CASSFAGPNNEQFF TGTGCCAGCAGCTTTGCCGGGCCAAACAATGAGCAGTTCTTC
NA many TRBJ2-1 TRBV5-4 CASSLVSGYNEQFF TGTGCCAGCAGTTTAGTGTCTGGGTACAATGAGCAGTTCTTC
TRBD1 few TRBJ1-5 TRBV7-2 CASSLVPQGYRNQPQHF TGTGCCAGCAGCTTAGTTCCACAGGGGTACCGCAATCAGCCCCAGCATTTT
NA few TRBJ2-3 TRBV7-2 CASSLQGISTDTQYF TGTGCCAGCAGCTTACAGGGAATCTCCACAGATACGCAGTATTTT
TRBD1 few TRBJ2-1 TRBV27 CASSLPQGARPSSYNEQFF TGTGCCAGCAGTTTACCGCAGGGGGCGAGACCTAGCTCCTACAATGAGCAGTTCTTC
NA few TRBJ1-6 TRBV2 CASSVRDGAFSPLHF TGTGCCAGCAGTGTCCGGGACGGAGCCTTTTCACCCCTCCACTTT
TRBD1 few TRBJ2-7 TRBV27 CASSNRLPGQGSYEQYF TGTGCCAGCAGTAACAGACTACCGGGACAGGGTTCCTACGAGCAGTACTTC
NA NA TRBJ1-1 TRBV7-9 CASSLVSRGPNTEAFF TGTGCCAGCAGCTTAGTATCTCGGGGGCCGAACACTGAAGCTTTCTTT
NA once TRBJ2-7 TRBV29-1 CSVAQYSYEQYF TGCAGCGTTGCACAGTACTCCTACGAGCAGTACTTC
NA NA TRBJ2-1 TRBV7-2 CASSPMEGGEQFF TGTGCCAGCAGCCCAATGGAAGGCGGTGAGCAGTTCTTC
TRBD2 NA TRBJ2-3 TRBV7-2 CASSLTSGGTGTDTQYF TGTGCCAGCAGCTTAACTAGCGGGGGAACGGGCACAGATACGCAGTATTTT
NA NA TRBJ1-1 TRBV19 CASSMVAVTTEAFF TGTGCCAGTAGTATGGTGGCAGTAACCACTGAAGCTTTCTTT